Each of the 28 T cell receptor beta chains below was sequenced from the same sample in a study of T-cell memory formation after mild COVID-19. TCRdb re-derived calls from the 5' RACE reads in MiXCR, one entry per CDR3 protein. The table includes some 40,000 distinct CDR3 sequences, approximately 6.8% detected once. The specimen sequenced was PBMCs or a T cell subset sorted from them (not recorded which). The receptor set was obtained from a man between 18 and 35 years old who had mild COVID-19 (a few samples of this study predate the infection). Cell type and time point are not known.

A few counts support this clonotype. One end of the junction does not line up with germline, which may come from a read error. V is TRBV6-6 and J is TRBJ1-1; D perhaps matches TRBD1 (5 bases). Germline lookup yields CDR1 MNHNY and CDR2 SVGAGI (reference sequence). The CDR3 length is 12 residues. The CDR3 reads CASSPELGTLAF. CDR3 nucleotides: TGTGCCAGCAGTCCGGAATTGGGGACCTTAGCCTTT.

This clonotype came up a few times. The V call is TRBV6-5, the J call TRBJ1-6; unclear D gene. This CDR3 contains 19 residues. Trimming left V 6 bases short and J 0 bases short, with 21 bases between. Germline V gene lookup returns CDR1 MNHEY and CDR2 SVGAGI. CDR3 loop: CASSRDHQTLSSYNSPLHF. The CDR3, as DNA: TGTGCCAGCAGCCGAGACCACCAGACCCTAAGCTCCTATAATTCACCCCTCCACTTT.

The table lists this clonotype with many counts. As DNA, the CDR3 is TGTGCCAGCAGTTACGGGACAGCAAGCTCTGGGGCCAACGTCCTGACTTTC. It specifies CASSYGTASSGANVLTF. J is TRBJ2-6 and V is TRBV6-5; 7 nucleotides line up with TRBD1. Germline V CDR1 and CDR2: MNHEY, SVGAGI. The J segment lost 0 bases and the V segment lost 2 bases, leaving 4 bases of the junction unmatched. This CDR3 has 17 residues.

The rearrangement joins TRBV7-9 to TRBJ1-1; 8 bases are a match to TRBD1. The V and J ends lost 3 bases and 5 bases, in that order; junction bases with no gene match: 2. The V gene's germline CDR1 is SEHNR and CDR2 FQNEAQ (reference sequence). The CDR3 runs 13 residues. The CDR3 loop is CASSFYRGTEAFF. DNA for the CDR3: TGTGCCAGCAGCTTTTACAGGGGGACTGAAGCTTTCTTT. Drawing the rest from reference TRBV7-9 and TRBJ1-1, the complete variable domain is DTGVSQNPRHKITKRGQNVTFRCDPISEHNRLYWYRQTLGQGPEFLTYFQNEAQLEKSRLLSDRFSAERPKGSFSTLEIQRTEQGDSAMYLCASSFYRGTEAFFGQGTRLTVV.

The chain has TRBV7-9 and TRBJ1-2; tentative D call: TRBD1 (6 bases). Germline assignment: CDR1 SEHNR and CDR2 FQNEAQ (reference sequence). The V end lost 4 bases, the J end lost 13 bases, and 22 bases lay between the germline ends. The CDR3 has 14 amino acids. The CDR3, as DNA: TGTGCCAGCAGCTCCCAAGTCCCCGGGGGCGACTGCACCTTC. Translated: CASSSQVPGGDCTF.

This clonotype has a handful of counts. V is TRBV6-2 or TRBV6-3 and J is TRBJ2-3; D not resolved. Germline loops: CDR1 MNHEY, CDR2 SVGEGT. The CDR3 extends over 17 amino acids. With 4 bases removed from V and 2 bases from J, the gap between germline ends came to 19 bases. The CDR3 bases are TGTGCCAGCAGTTTCGATACATACCAGGATTACACAGATACGCAGTATTTT. Protein sequence: CASSFDTYQDYTDTQYF.

This clonotype was counted a few times. The genes are TRBV4-2 and TRBJ2-2; 8 nucleotides agree with TRBD2. Germline V gene data show CDR1 as LGHNA and CDR2 as YNFKEQ. The trim removed 4 bases at V and 7 bases at J, leaving 5 bases unmatched. This CDR3 comprises 14 residues. The CDR3 DNA is TGTGCCAGCAGCCCCCGGGGGGGCATCGGGGAGCTGTTTTTT. This codes for CASSPRGGIGELFF.

This clonotype has just a few counts. The chain combines TRBV27 with TRBJ2-3; TRBD2 matches 8 bases. The CDR3 length is 16 residues. The V segment lost 6 bases and the J segment 4 bases; nucleotides outside the gene matches: 12. The germline V gene has CDR1 MNHEY and CDR2 SMNVEV (reference sequence). CDR3: CASSRLAGGVSDTQYF. DNA for the CDR3: TGTGCCAGCAGCAGACTGGCGGGGGGAGTTTCAGATACGCAGTATTTT.

Ten or more counts support this clonotype. For the CDR3, the DNA is TGTGCCAGCAGACCCCGGGCGGCTAAAAACATTCAGTACTTC. Protein: CASRPRAAKNIQYF. The V gene is TRBV12-3 or TRBV12-4, the J gene TRBJ2-4, with D unclear. The V end lost 6 bases, the J end lost 4 bases, and 13 bases lay between the germline ends. The CDR3 loop spans 14 amino acids.

This clonotype has ten or more counts. The chain couples TRBV5-6 to TRBJ2-4; D gene unclear. This CDR3 contains 12 residues. With 1 base removed from V and 6 bases from J, the gap between germline ends came to 5 bases. The germline gives CDR1 SGHDT, CDR2 YYEEEE. The DNA for the CDR3 is TGTGCCAGCAGCTTGTGGGGAAACATTCAGTACTTC. This translates into CASSLWGNIQYF.

The sample holds many counts of this clonotype. CDR3 DNA sequence: TGTGCCAGCAGCTTAGGGGGCGGAACAGACAATGGCTACACCTTC. This translates into CASSLGGGTDNGYTF. The rearrangement joins TRBV7-9 to TRBJ1-2; possible D gene TRBD1, 5 bases. This CDR3 region has 15 residues. CDR1 SEHNR and CDR2 FQNEAQ come from the germline V gene (reference sequence). V lost 1 base to trimming and J lost 6 bases, with 15 bases between them.

The gene calls are TRBV5-1 and TRBJ2-5; TRBD1 aligns across 7 bases. The germline gives CDR1 SGHRS, CDR2 YFSETQ. The CDR3 spans 16 residues. V was pared by 0 bases and J by 2 bases, with 7 bases of the junction left unmatched. In DNA form, the CDR3 reads TGCGCCAGCAGCTTGGGACCGGGACAGAGACAAGAGACCCAGTACTTC. Translating it yields CASSLGPGQRQETQYF.

The sample holds a few counts of this clonotype. This chain uses TRBV12-3 or TRBV12-4 with TRBJ1-2; D is ambiguous. The CDR3 has 14 amino acids. V lost 5 bases, J lost 4 bases, and 14 bases lay in between. In nucleotides, the CDR3 is TGTGCCAGCAGTCCCCGTCCCGTAGTCTATGGCTACACCTTC. Translation gives CASSPRPVVYGYTF.

This clonotype was seen a few times. This sequence joins TRBV20-1 and TRBJ2-1, with 10 bases aligning to TRBD2. The germline CDR1 and CDR2 sequences are DFQATT and SNEGSKA (reference sequence). The CDR3 loop spans 13 amino acids. The J segment lost 6 bases and the V segment lost 6 bases, leaving 5 bases of the junction unmatched. The CDR3: CSATGTSVNEQFF. The DNA for the CDR3 is TGCAGTGCAACCGGGACTAGCGTCAATGAGCAGTTCTTC.

This clonotype has a handful of counts. The genes are TRBV5-1 and TRBJ1-6; D is perhaps TRBD1 (6 bases). There are 12 residues in the CDR3. V was clipped by 0 bases and J by 13 bases, with 8 bases between them. From germline, CDR1 is SGHRS and CDR2 YFSETQ. CDR3 residues: CASSLARGPLHF. Written as DNA, the CDR3 is TGCGCCAGCAGCTTGGCAAGGGGGCCCCTCCACTTT.

This clonotype was counted at least ten times. This chain links TRBV7-2 with TRBJ2-3, with 8 positions matching TRBD2. The CDR3 loop spans 14 amino acids. V was pared by 4 bases and J by 2 bases, with 2 bases of the junction left unmatched. Per the germline V gene, CDR1 is SGHTA and CDR2 is FQGNSA. Here the CDR3 DNA reads TGTGCCAGCAGCTCCGGGGGGGCCACAGATACGCAGTATTTT. Translation gives CASSSGGATDTQYF.

In this sample, this clonotype turned up a few times. The chain employs TRBV29-1 and TRBJ1-1, with 9 bases that match TRBD1. Germline values: CDR1 SQVTM, CDR2 ANQGSEA. CDR3 length: 15 amino acids. V dropped 6 bases and J dropped 3; count of bases not matched to a gene: 11. This CDR3 reads CSVGHRGHGDTEAFF. In DNA form, the CDR3 reads TGCAGCGTCGGTCACAGGGGGCATGGTGACACTGAAGCTTTCTTT.

This clonotype was seen only a few times. This chain links TRBV28 with TRBJ1-3; D is unclear. CDR1 is MDHEN and CDR2 is SYDVKM in the germline V gene. This CDR3 has 17 residues. V shed 6 bases and J shed 0 bases, with 18 bases lying between them. CDR3 amino acids: CASRTTGRPFSGNTIYF. CDR3 sequence (DNA): TGTGCCAGCAGAACGACCGGACGCCCCTTCTCTGGAAACACCATATATTTT.

This clonotype was seen more than once but under ten times. The chain has TRBV6-2 or TRBV6-3 and TRBJ1-2, with a weak D call TRBD1 (5 bases). Trimming removed 6 bases from V and 6 bases from J, with 38 bases in between. The germline V gene has CDR1 MNHEY and CDR2 SVGEGT. The CDR3 loop spans 21 amino acids. CDR3 nucleotide sequence: TGTGCCAGCAGCTACCGCTTCTCCTTTAGCGGGACCTTTGCTCCTGCGGATGGCTACACCTTC. Amino acids: CASSYRFSFSGTFAPADGYTF.

This clonotype was counted only a few times. The chain combines TRBV10-3 with TRBJ2-1; 10 nucleotides agree with TRBD2. Unmatched junction bases numbered 5, after V lost 6 bases and J lost 0 bases. From germline, CDR1 is ENHRY and CDR2 SYGVKD. The CDR3 covers 16 residues. CDR3 sequence (DNA): TGTGCCATCAGGGACTCTAGCGGGGGCTCCTACAATGAGCAGTTCTTC. Residues: CAIRDSSGGSYNEQFF.

The chain carries TRBV6-2 or TRBV6-3 and TRBJ2-5; no clear D gene. Trimming removed 6 bases at V and 2 bases at J, with 16 bases between. CDR1 and CDR2 (germline): MNHEY, SVGEGT. The CDR3 consists of 15 residues. Written as DNA, the CDR3 is TGTGCCAGCAGGCCCCACCGACATTCGCAAGAGACCCAGTACTTC. It yields the protein CASRPHRHSQETQYF.

This clonotype appeared many times. The CDR3 nucleotides are TGTGCCAGCAGCTTGGGGCTAGGAGGGTACGAGCAGTACTTC. Its translation is CASSLGLGGYEQYF. This chain links TRBV7-2 with TRBJ2-7, with D possibly matching TRBD2 (6 bases). Germline values: CDR1 SGHTA, CDR2 FQGNSA. With 3 bases removed from V and 4 bases from J, the gap between germline ends came to 13 bases. This CDR3 comprises 14 residues.

V and J are TRBV20-1 and TRBJ1-4; D gene unclear. CDR3 length: 15 residues. V dropped 3 bases and J dropped 0 bases, with 11 bases sitting between them. Germline V gives CDR1 DFQATT, CDR2 SNEGSKA (reference sequence). The CDR3 DNA follows: TGCAGTGCTAGCGAGACACTCGCAACTAATGAAAAACTGTTTTTT. Encoded protein: CSASETLATNEKLFF.

The V call is TRBV12-3 or TRBV12-4, the J call TRBJ2-7; a weak D match, TRBD2 (6 bases). The length of the CDR3 is 14 residues. The ends were cut back, 4 bases at V and 4 bases at J, with 14 bases in the middle. This CDR3 reads CASSSYGTDYEQYF. The CDR3 DNA follows: TGTGCCAGCAGTTCCTACGGGACTGATTACGAGCAGTACTTC.

This clonotype has more than one count but fewer than ten. This sequence joins TRBV20-1 and TRBJ2-2; 9 bases map to TRBD1. This CDR3 is 15 amino acids long. CDR1 and CDR2 (germline): DFQATT, SNEGSKA (reference sequence). Trimming removed 5 bases from V and 1 base from J; junction bases left unmatched: 5. Here the CDR3 reads CSAFEGQGNTGELFF. The CDR3 DNA sequence: TGCAGTGCTTTCGAGGGACAGGGGAACACCGGGGAGCTGTTTTTT.

This clonotype was counted a few times. CDR3 coding DNA: TGCGCCAGCAGCCGCCGTCCCGTAGGGGACACTGAAGCTTTCTTT. Protein: CASSRRPVGDTEAFF. The chain employs TRBV4-1 and TRBJ1-1, with a tentative D call TRBD1 (5 bases). V was clipped by 4 bases and J by 3 bases, with 15 bases between them. CDR3 length equals 15 residues. The germline V gene encodes CDR1 MGHRA and CDR2 YSYEKL.

The rearrangement uses TRBV18 and TRBJ2-2, with D hard to call. V gave up 3 bases and J gave up 5 bases, with 7 bases separating them. Per the germline V gene, CDR1 is KGHSH and CDR2 is LQKENI. The CDR3 has 13 amino acids. The CDR3 DNA follows: TGTGCCAGCTCACCTACCCGTACCGGGGAGCTGTTTTTT. It encodes CASSPTRTGELFF.

By proportion, this clonotype is medium-sized. The V gene is TRBV5-5, the J gene TRBJ2-7; 7 positions agree with TRBD2. Germline lookup yields CDR1 SGHKS and CDR2 YYEKEE (reference sequence). The CDR3 is 16 amino acids. After removal of 4 bases from V and 5 bases from J, the junction contained 15 bases not matched to a gene. CDR3 residues: CASSPTGEGRVHEQYV. CDR3 DNA: TGTGCCAGCAGCCCGACCGGGGAGGGACGTGTTCACGAGCAGTACGTC.